The TCR beta chain described here comes from a study of blood T cell repertoires in COVID-19. Trimming took 1 base from V and 7 from J; bases not matched to a gene: 2. The CDR3 sequence is 15 residues long. CDR1 SGHAT and CDR2 FQNNGV come from the germline V gene. Sequenced by immunoSEQ multiplex PCR; TCRdb stores in-frame clones only, minus some. Of around 180,000 clones listed, roughly nine tenths are singletons. The V call is TRBV11-2, the J call TRBJ2-1; 12 nucleotides line up with TRBD2. The clonotype originates from a man aged 70-80 years with active or convalescent COVID-19. Specimen: peripheral blood. DNA of the CDR3: TGTGCCAGCAGCTTAGGACTAGCGGGAGTAAATGAGCAGTTCTTC. Translating it yields CASSLGLAGVNEQFF.